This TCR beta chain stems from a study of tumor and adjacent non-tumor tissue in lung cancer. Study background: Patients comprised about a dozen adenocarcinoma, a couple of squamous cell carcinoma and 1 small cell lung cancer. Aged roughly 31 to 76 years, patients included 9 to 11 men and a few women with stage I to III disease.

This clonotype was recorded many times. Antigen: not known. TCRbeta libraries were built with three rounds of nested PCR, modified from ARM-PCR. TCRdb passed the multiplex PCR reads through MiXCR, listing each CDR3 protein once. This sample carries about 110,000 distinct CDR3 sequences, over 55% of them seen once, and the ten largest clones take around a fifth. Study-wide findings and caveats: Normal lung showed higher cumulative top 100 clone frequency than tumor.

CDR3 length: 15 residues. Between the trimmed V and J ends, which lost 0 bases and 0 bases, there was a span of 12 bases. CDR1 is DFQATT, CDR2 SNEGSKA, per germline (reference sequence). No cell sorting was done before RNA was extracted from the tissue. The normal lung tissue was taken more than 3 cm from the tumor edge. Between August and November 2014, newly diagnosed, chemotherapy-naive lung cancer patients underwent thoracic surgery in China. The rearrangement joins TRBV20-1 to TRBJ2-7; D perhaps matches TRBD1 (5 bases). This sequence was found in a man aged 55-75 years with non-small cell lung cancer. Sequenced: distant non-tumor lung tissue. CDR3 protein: CSARDLRQSSYEQYF. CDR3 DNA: TGCAGTGCTAGAGATCTTCGACAGTCCTCCTACGAGCAGTACTTC.